This entry lists 21 T cell receptor beta chains sequenced from one sample in a study of blood T cell repertoires in COVID-19. TCRdb's copy holds only in-frame clones and misses some; the assay was immunoSEQ multiplex PCR. The sample lists a few hundred thousand clones; 86% were seen once. Material for sequencing was peripheral blood. All receptors derive from a woman in her 50s with acute or convalescent COVID-19.

This clone occurred once. This CDR3 is CASSNSETQYF. The DNA for the CDR3 is TGTGCCAGCAGCAATAGCGAGACCCAGTACTTC. The rearrangement links TRBV6-2 or TRBV6-3 to TRBJ2-5; D gene unclear. Germline CDR1 is MNHEY and CDR2 is SVGEGT. The CDR3 has 11 amino acids. Trimming shortened V by 6 bases and J by 5 bases, and 7 bases separated the two germline ends.

This sequence joins TRBV6-5 and TRBJ1-2; no clear D. The V end was cut by 6 bases, the J end by 0 bases, with 14 bases between. CDR3 length: 15 residues. Germline assignment: CDR1 MNHEY and CDR2 SVGAGI. This CDR3 is CASRRGLVANYGYTF. Here the CDR3 DNA reads TGTGCCAGCAGGCGGGGTCTCGTAGCTAACTATGGCTACACCTTC.

The genes are TRBV11-2 and TRBJ2-7; D is possibly TRBD2 (6 bases). V gave up 5 bases and J gave up 2 bases, with 13 bases separating them. The germline gives CDR1 SGHAT, CDR2 FQNNGV. The CDR3 extends over 14 amino acids. CDR3 sequence (DNA): TGTGCCAGCAGCCCCGGGAGTTTCCCCTACGAGCAGTACTTC. Translation gives CASSPGSFPYEQYF.

This clone has a single count. This sequence joins TRBV19 and TRBJ2-7; maybe TRBD1 (5 bases). Trimming left V 5 bases short and J 2 bases short, with 16 bases between. The CDR3 length is 15 residues. Germline assignment: CDR1 LNHDA and CDR2 SQIVND (reference sequence). The CDR3 DNA reads as TGTGCCAGTAGTGGTCAGGGTTATCCAACCTACGAGCAGTACTTC. Residues: CASSGQGYPTYEQYF.

The chain uses TRBV29-1 and TRBJ1-6; maybe TRBD1 (6 bases). This CDR3 comprises 13 residues. CDR1 is SQVTM and CDR2 is ANQGSEA in the germline V gene. With 4 bases removed from V and 8 bases from J, the gap between germline ends came to 12 bases. DNA for the CDR3: TGCAGCGTTGGCCAGGGGATGGATTCACCCCTCCACTTT. Its translation is CSVGQGMDSPLHF.

The J gene is TRBJ1-5, the V gene TRBV28, with a tentative D call TRBD1 (6 bases). V lost 6 bases and J lost 0, with 21 bases in between. The CDR3 is made up of 18 amino acids. The germline CDR1 and CDR2 sequences are MDHEN and SYDVKM. CDR3 sequence: CASRKGTTSTSSNQPQHF. The DNA for the CDR3 is TGTGCCAGCAGAAAGGGGACAACAAGCACCTCTAGCAATCAGCCCCAGCATTTT.

The chain recombines TRBV12-3 or TRBV12-4 with TRBJ2-5, with D maybe TRBD2 (5 bases). The ends were cut back, 3 bases at V and 3 bases at J, with 8 bases in the middle. The CDR3 has 13 amino acids. Written as DNA, the CDR3 is TGTGCCAGCAGTTTTTTTAGCGAAGAGACCCAGTACTTC. As protein: CASSFFSEETQYF.

This clone was seen more than once but under ten times. The V gene is TRBV5-1, the J gene TRBJ2-5; weak D call: TRBD1 (6 bases). The CDR3 length is 15 residues. Germline V lookup: CDR1 SGHRS, CDR2 YFSETQ. Trimming took off 6 bases at V and 1 base at J, with 16 bases between the two ends. The CDR3 coding sequence is TGCGCCAGCACCCCTCTGGCCAGGGGCCAAGAGACCCAGTACTTC. Translating it yields CASTPLARGQETQYF.

This chain uses TRBV7-3 with TRBJ2-2; 8 bases match TRBD2. This CDR3 is 17 amino acids long. The germline V gene encodes CDR1 SGHTA and CDR2 FQGTGA. Germline trimming cut 1 base from V and 6 bases from J; bases unmatched to any gene: 10. CDR3 DNA: TGTGCCAGCAGCTTAATGGCAGCGGGAGTCCTGTCCGGGGAGCTGTTTTTT. It yields the protein CASSLMAAGVLSGELFF.

This clone was seen only a few times. The chain employs TRBV7-6 and TRBJ1-5, with 7 bases identical to TRBD1. There are 16 residues in the CDR3. Germline assignment: CDR1 SGHVS and CDR2 FNYEAQ. V shed 5 bases and J 0 bases; nucleotides not matched to a gene: 7. The CDR3 spells CASSAAGGSSNQPQHF. The DNA for the CDR3 is TGTGCCAGCAGCGCAGCAGGGGGTTCTAGCAATCAGCCCCAGCATTTT.

The chain uses TRBV19 and TRBJ2-3; 8 bases agree with TRBD2. With V trimmed by 7 bases and J by 1 base, 10 bases remained unmatched. The germline CDR1 and CDR2 sequences are LNHDA and SQIVND (reference sequence). CDR3 size: 16 residues. CDR3 residues: CASKRSGSVGTDTQYF. As DNA, the CDR3 is TGTGCCAGTAAGCGAAGCGGGAGTGTGGGCACAGATACGCAGTATTTT.

Concerning this clone: Other DNA sequences from this sample encode an identical CDR3 as well. This sequence joins TRBV15 and TRBJ2-3; a weak D match, TRBD2 (6 bases). Looked up from germline, CDR1 is LNHNV and CDR2 is YYDKDF (reference sequence). Trimming cost V 0 bases and J 6 bases, with 7 bases left between them. The CDR3 has 13 residues. Here the CDR3 reads CATSRDRGDTQYF. The CDR3 DNA is TGTGCCACCAGCAGAGATCGGGGGGATACGCAGTATTTT.

This chain connects TRBV5-1 to TRBJ2-7; 8 positions agree with TRBD1. Germline CDR1 and CDR2: SGHRS and YFSETQ. This CDR3 is built from 14 residues. After removal of 1 base from V and 3 bases from J, the junction contained 3 bases not matched to a gene. CDR3 amino acids: CASSLSGQGYEQYF. The CDR3 bases are TGCGCCAGCAGCTTGTCCGGACAGGGCTACGAGCAGTACTTC.

The chain joins TRBV10-3 to TRBJ1-2; D call uncertain. Germline V gene sequence: CDR1 ENHRY, CDR2 SYGVKD. Trimming removed 4 bases from V and 0 bases from J, with 30 bases in between. The CDR3 consists of 21 residues. DNA of the CDR3: TGTGCCATCAGTGGTCCGAAATTGGCTACTAGTCAGGACTCACCTAACTATGGCTACACCTTC. It translates to CAISGPKLATSQDSPNYGYTF.

The V call is TRBV7-6, the J call TRBJ1-2; D call uncertain. The CDR3 has 14 residues. Per germline, CDR1 SGHVS and CDR2 FNYEAQ. Trimming cost V 5 bases and J 8 bases, with 18 bases left between them. CDR3 protein: CASSGDGVRGGYTF. The CDR3 DNA follows: TGTGCCAGCAGCGGAGACGGGGTCCGTGGGGGCTACACCTTC.

The chain carries TRBV6-4 and TRBJ2-3; no definite D call. The germline CDR1 and CDR2 sequences are MRHNA and SNTAGT. The length of the CDR3 is 17 residues. V gave up 7 bases and J gave up 4 bases, with 24 bases separating them. The CDR3 DNA reads TGTGCCAGCACACCTTTACTGGGCCAGTCAGACCCAGATACGCAGTATTTT. It encodes CASTPLLGQSDPDTQYF.

The chain is built from TRBV19 and TRBJ1-1; TRBD1 might be the D (6 bases). CDR1 is LNHDA and CDR2 is SQIVND in the germline V gene (reference sequence). Deletions cut 8 bases from V and 5 bases from J, with 18 bases between. The CDR3 spans 14 residues. The DNA of the CDR3 is TGTGCCAGTTTGGGGCAGCAGGGGTTTACTGAAGCTTTCTTT. It yields the protein CASLGQQGFTEAFF.

This rearrangement joins TRBV5-1 to TRBJ1-2; TRBD1 might be the D (5 bases). CDR1 is SGHRS, CDR2 YFSETQ, per germline. The CDR3 runs 14 residues. Trimming left V 0 bases short and J 6 bases short, with 12 bases between. The CDR3, as DNA: TGCGCCAGCAGCTTGGCTGACAGAAGGGATGGCTACACCTTC. This codes for CASSLADRRDGYTF.

The chain has TRBV11-3 and TRBJ1-2, with D possibly TRBD1 on 6 matching bases. CDR1 is SGHNT, CDR2 YENEEA, per germline. Trimming left V 4 bases short and J 5 bases short, with 8 bases between. The CDR3 contains 12 residues. CDR3 nucleotides: TGTGCCAGCAGCTCCGGACAGTATGGCTACACCTTC. Translated: CASSSGQYGYTF.

The chain employs TRBV5-6 and TRBJ1-1, with 7 bases fitting TRBD1. The CDR3 is 14 amino acids. Trimming removed 4 bases from V and 0 bases from J; junction bases left unmatched: 3. Germline CDR1 reads SGHDT; CDR2 reads YYEEEE. Here the CDR3 reads CASSVGQMNTEAFF. CDR3 sequence (DNA): TGTGCCAGCAGCGTGGGACAGATGAACACTGAAGCTTTCTTT.

This clone appeared a few times. The sample carries other DNA sequences with the same CDR3. J is TRBJ1-1 and V is TRBV14; a possible D gene is TRBD1 (5 bases). Germline V lookup: CDR1 SGHDN, CDR2 FVKESK. With 4 bases removed from V and 2 bases from J, the gap between germline ends came to 11 bases. The CDR3 has 14 residues. The CDR3 is CASSPQGANTEAFF. As DNA, the CDR3 is TGTGCCAGCAGCCCCCAAGGGGCTAACACTGAAGCTTTCTTT.